This T cell receptor beta chain was documented in a study of T cell responses to AZD1222 COVID-19 vaccine. In regard to this clone: The antigen is not known.

The protocol was immunoSEQ multiplex PCR, while the TCRdb copy is restricted to in-frame clones and leaves out a portion. The sample has 200,000 or so clones; approximately 87% are singletons. Study-wide points: Dominant at 160-218 and 743-854, vaccine-associated CD4 TCRs also spanned spike.

The receptor was isolated from an adult in good health. The sequenced sample was peripheral blood, obtained on day 0 of MenACWY control vaccination.

The CDR3 sequence is CATSRDPGLEETQYF. Written as DNA, the CDR3 is TGTGCCACCAGCAGAGACCCCGGACTAGAAGAGACCCAGTACTTC. The genes are TRBV15 and TRBJ2-5, with TRBD2 matching 7 bases. Germline-derived CDR1 and CDR2 are LNHNV and YYDKDF (reference sequence). CDR3 length equals 15 residues. Unmatched junction bases numbered 4, after V lost 0 bases and J lost 3 bases.